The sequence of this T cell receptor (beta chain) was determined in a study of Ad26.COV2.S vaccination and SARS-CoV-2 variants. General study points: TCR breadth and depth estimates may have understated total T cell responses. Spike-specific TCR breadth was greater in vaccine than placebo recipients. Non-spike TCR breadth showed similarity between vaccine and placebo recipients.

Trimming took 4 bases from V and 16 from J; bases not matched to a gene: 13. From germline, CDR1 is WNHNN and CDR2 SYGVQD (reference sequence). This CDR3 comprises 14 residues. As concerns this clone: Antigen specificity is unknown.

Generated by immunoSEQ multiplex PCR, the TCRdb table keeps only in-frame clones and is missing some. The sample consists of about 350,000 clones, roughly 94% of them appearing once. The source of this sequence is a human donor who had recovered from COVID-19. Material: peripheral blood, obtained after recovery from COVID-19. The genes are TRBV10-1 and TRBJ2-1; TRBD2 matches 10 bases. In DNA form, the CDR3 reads TGCGCCAGCAGTGCTTCAACTAGCGGGGAAGTCTCATTCTTC. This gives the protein CASSASTSGEVSFF.